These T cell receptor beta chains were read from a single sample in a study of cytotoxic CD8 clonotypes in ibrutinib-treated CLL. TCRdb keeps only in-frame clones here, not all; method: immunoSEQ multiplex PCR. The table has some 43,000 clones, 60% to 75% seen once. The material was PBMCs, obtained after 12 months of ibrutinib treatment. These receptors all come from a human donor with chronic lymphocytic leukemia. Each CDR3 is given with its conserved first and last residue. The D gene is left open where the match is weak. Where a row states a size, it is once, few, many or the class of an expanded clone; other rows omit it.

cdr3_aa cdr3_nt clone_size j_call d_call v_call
CASSLWTGENNSPLHF TGTGCCAGCAGCTTGTGGACAGGGGAGAATAATTCACCCCTCCACTTT NA TRBJ1-6 TRBD1 TRBV5-6
CASSIRTGGMNTGELFF TGTGCCAGTAGTATCCGGACAGGCGGAATGAACACCGGGGAGCTGTTTTTT few TRBJ2-2 TRBD1 TRBV19
CASSLSLRQSTDTQYF TGTGCCAGCAGCTTGTCTTTGCGGCAGAGCACAGATACGCAGTATTTT NA TRBJ2-3 NA TRBV5-5
CAINTMIGYTF TGTGCCATCAATACAATGATTGGCTACACCTTC NA TRBJ1-2 NA TRBV10-3
CASSEWTDLTSAGYTF TGCGCCAGCAGCGAGTGGACAGATCTAACTTCGGCGGGCTACACCTTC NA TRBJ1-2 NA TRBV5-1
CASSIADEQYF TGTGCCAGTAGTATAGCGGACGAGCAGTACTTC few TRBJ2-7 NA TRBV19
CASSSRDTYNEQFF TGTGCCAGCAGTTCCCGGGACACCTACAATGAGCAGTTCTTC NA TRBJ2-1 NA TRBV6-5
CASSLELTSGRPGSVEAFF TGTGCCAGCAGCTTGGAGTTAACCAGTGGGAGGCCGGGGTCGGTTGAAGCTTTCTTT NA TRBJ1-1 NA TRBV5-6
CASRANRDTGEQFF TGTGCCAGCAGAGCTAACCGGGACACCGGCGAGCAGTTCTTC few TRBJ2-1 NA TRBV9
CASRSSETQYF TGTGCCAGCAGGAGTTCAGAGACCCAGTACTTC NA TRBJ2-5 NA TRBV7-9
CASSLGTVGNSPLHF TGTGCCAGTAGTCTCGGGACGGTGGGAAATTCACCCCTCCACTTT NA TRBJ1-6 NA TRBV19
CASSLSTGGGEAFF TGTGCCAGCAGCTTATCGACGGGGGGAGGTGAAGCTTTCTTT NA TRBJ1-1 NA TRBV11-2
CASSSKLPKDRVKVTQYF TGTGCCAGCAGCTCAAAACTTCCGAAGGACAGGGTAAAGGTGACCCAGTACTTC NA TRBJ2-5 TRBD1 TRBV7-6
CASSYSKAGWSYTF TGTGCCAGCAGTTACTCGAAGGCAGGGTGGAGCTACACCTTC few TRBJ1-2 NA TRBV6-5
CASSPGTGDADTQYF TGTGCCAGCTCACCGGGGACAGGGGATGCAGATACGCAGTATTTT NA TRBJ2-3 TRBD1 TRBV18
CASKSRAASYEQYF TGTGCCAGTAAGTCCCGAGCGGCCTCCTACGAGCAGTACTTC NA TRBJ2-7 NA TRBV19
CASSLETNRGRYYGYTF TGTGCCAGCAGCTTAGAGACCAACCGGGGAAGGTACTATGGCTACACCTTC NA TRBJ1-2 NA TRBV7-9
CASSDAGGHWETQYF TGTGCCAGCAGTGACGCAGGGGGCCATTGGGAGACCCAGTACTTC NA TRBJ2-5 TRBD1 TRBV6-4
CASSWGDRQRNSPLHF TGCGCCAGCAGCTGGGGGGACAGACAAAGGAATTCACCCCTCCACTTT NA TRBJ1-6 TRBD1 TRBV5-1
CASREGTNTGELFF TGCGCCAGCAGAGAAGGTACGAACACCGGGGAGCTGTTTTTT NA TRBJ2-2 NA TRBV5-1
CASIDRGGVDNEQFF TGTGCCAGTATAGACAGGGGCGGCGTGGACAATGAGCAGTTCTTC NA TRBJ2-1 TRBD1 TRBV19
CASSVYRATDTQYF TGTGCCAGCAGCGTATACAGGGCCACAGATACGCAGTATTTT NA TRBJ2-3 NA TRBV9
CASTALGGTRQPQHF TGTGCCAGCACGGCCCTTGGGGGTACAAGACAGCCCCAGCATTTT NA TRBJ1-5 NA TRBV2
CASYPGGLTDTQYF TGTGCCAGCTATCCAGGGGGCTTGACAGATACGCAGTATTTT once TRBJ2-3 TRBD1 TRBV27
CASSPGDTEAFF TGTGCCAGCAGCCCAGGGGACACTGAAGCTTTCTTT once TRBJ1-1 NA TRBV5-5
CASSLGQANQPQHF TGTGCCAGCAGCTTAGGACAGGCAAATCAGCCCCAGCATTTT NA TRBJ1-5 NA TRBV7-9
CASSLSVWRQMNTEAFF TGTGCCAGCAGCTTATCGGTTTGGAGACAGATGAACACTGAAGCTTTCTTT NA TRBJ1-1 NA TRBV7-2
CASSPPGGLSQPQHF TGTGCCAGCAGTCCACCAGGGGGCTTAAGTCAGCCCCAGCATTTT NA TRBJ1-5 TRBD1 TRBV28
CASSSTGQNIQYF TGTGCCAGTAGTTCGACAGGGCAAAACATTCAGTACTTC NA TRBJ2-4 TRBD1 TRBV19
CTSSQFPSDNSPLHF TGCACCAGCAGCCAATTTCCGTCGGATAATTCACCCCTCCACTTT NA TRBJ1-6 NA TRBV1
CASSFFIANTGELFF TGTGCCAGCAGCTTTTTCATCGCGAACACCGGGGAGCTGTTTTTT NA TRBJ2-2 NA TRBV11-1
CASSYSAGVGEKLFF TGTGCCAGCAGTTACTCGGCCGGGGTTGGGGAAAAACTGTTTTTT NA TRBJ1-4 NA TRBV6-5
CASSIRGRGDEQFF TGTGCCAGCAGTATCCGGGGCCGAGGGGATGAGCAGTTCTTC NA TRBJ2-1 NA TRBV6-6
CASSEELGTGIYGNGYTF TGTGCCAGCAGTGAAGAACTAGGGACAGGTATCTATGGGAATGGCTACACCTTC few TRBJ1-2 TRBD1 TRBV6-1
CASQTGGYGYTF TGTGCCAGTCAGACAGGGGGCTATGGCTACACCTTC few TRBJ1-2 TRBD1 TRBV19
CASSKLSYEQYF TGTGCCAGCAGTAAACTATCGTACGAGCAGTACTTC NA TRBJ2-7 NA TRBV28
CAISDRGVRGYTF TGTGCCATCAGTGACAGGGGGGTTCGTGGCTACACCTTC large TRBJ1-2 TRBD1 TRBV10-3
CASSRHAVGQYF TGTGCCAGCAGTAGGCACGCGGTGGGCCAGTACTTC NA TRBJ2-5 NA TRBV6-6
CASSLGGSGGANEQFF TGCGCCAGCAGCTTGGGGGGAAGCGGGGGGGCCAATGAGCAGTTCTTC NA TRBJ2-1 TRBD2 TRBV5-1
CATSRDKAGGTDTQYF TGTGCCACCAGCAGAGATAAGGCGGGGGGCACAGATACGCAGTATTTT NA TRBJ2-3 TRBD2 TRBV15
CASSPKTGENTEAFF TGCGCCAGCAGCCCCAAGACAGGGGAGAACACTGAAGCTTTCTTT NA TRBJ1-1 TRBD1 TRBV5-1
CASSPLSGNRPEEQYF TGTGCCAGCAGCCCACTTAGCGGGAATCGCCCTGAGGAGCAGTACTTC NA TRBJ2-7 TRBD2 TRBV11-2
CASSLRQDGTGELFF TGTGCCAGCAGCTTGCGGCAGGATGGCACCGGGGAGCTGTTTTTT NA TRBJ2-2 NA TRBV5-5
CARTILDRDNTGELFF TGTGCCCGAACCATCCTGGACAGGGATAACACCGGGGAGCTGTTTTTT NA TRBJ2-2 TRBD1 TRBV7-9
CAWATGINYGYTF TGTGCCTGGGCGACAGGAATTAACTATGGCTACACCTTC NA TRBJ1-2 NA TRBV30
CASSAGETQYF TGCGCCAGCAGTGCTGGGGAGACCCAGTACTTC NA TRBJ2-5 NA TRBV10-2
CASSHLGSGELFF TGTGCCAGCAGCCACCTAGGTTCCGGGGAGCTGTTTTTT NA TRBJ2-2 NA TRBV7-2
CASSNGVGYTEAFF TGTGCCAGTAGTAATGGGGTGGGTTACACTGAAGCTTTCTTT NA TRBJ1-1 NA TRBV19
CASSVEVGGDTQYF TGTGCCAGCAGCGTAGAAGTTGGCGGCGATACGCAGTATTTT NA TRBJ2-3 NA TRBV9
CASSVEGLSNQPQHF TGTGCCAGCAGCGTAGAGGGGCTGAGCAATCAGCCCCAGCATTTT NA TRBJ1-5 NA TRBV9
CASSWDSGGAVDTQYF TGCGCCAGCAGCTGGGATAGCGGGGGGGCGGTAGATACGCAGTATTTT NA TRBJ2-3 TRBD2 TRBV5-1